The 14 T cell receptor beta chains reported below all come from one sample, sequenced in a study of shared clonotypes between healthy human individuals. This table comes from immunoSEQ multiplex PCR, and its TCRdb copy is limited to in-frame clones, with some not included. The repertoire holds 800,000 to 1,200,000 clones, approximately 80% seen once, with approximately 0.5% in the top ten. The sequenced material came from memory CD4+ T cells from PBMCs. Subset: CD45RA-negative fraction. The source is a man younger than 35 in good health. Some clones in this sample may be carry-over from other donors' samples.

This clone was observed a single time. The rearrangement joins TRBV2 to TRBJ2-6; a weak D match, TRBD1 (6 bases). Germline CDR1 is SNHLY and CDR2 is FYNNEI. This CDR3 comprises 16 residues. V was cut by 9 bases and J by 0 bases, with 15 bases left in between. CDR3 amino acids: CASPSRGDSGANVLTF. In nucleotides, the CDR3 is TGTGCCAGTCCTTCCAGGGGAGACTCTGGGGCCAACGTCCTGACTTTC.

This chain connects TRBV5-8 to TRBJ2-7; TRBD1 matches 10 bases. The CDR3 length is 16 residues. The V gene end was trimmed by 5 bases and the J gene end by 0 bases; junction bases not matched to a gene: 8. The germline CDR1 and CDR2 sequences are SGHTS and YDEGEE. The CDR3 here is CASRDRTGGVSYEQYF. The CDR3 nucleotides are TGTGCCAGCAGGGATCGGACAGGGGGGGTCTCCTACGAGCAGTACTTC. Using reference TRBV5-8 and TRBJ2-7 for the parts outside the CDR3, the full variable domain is EAGVTQSPTHLIKTRGQQATLRCSPISGHTSVYWYQQALGLGLQFLLWYDEGEERNRGNFPPRFSGRQFPNYSSELNVNALELEDSALYLCASRDRTGGVSYEQYFGPGTRLTVT.

V usage is TRBV6-5 and J usage is TRBJ2-7; unclear D gene. The CDR3 has 15 amino acids. The germline V gene encodes CDR1 MNHEY and CDR2 SVGAGI. V was trimmed by 6 bases and J by 5 bases, leaving 20 bases between them. The CDR3 nucleotides read TGTGCCAGCAGCCTCGTAGGGCAGCCTTTCCACGAGCAGTACTTC. As protein: CASSLVGQPFHEQYF.

This clone was seen more than once but under ten times. V usage is TRBV30 and J usage is TRBJ2-7; D is possibly TRBD1 (5 bases). V gave up 0 bases and J gave up 4 bases, with 16 bases separating them. CDR3 size: 15 residues. Germline V gene data show CDR1 as GTSNPN and CDR2 as SVGIG (reference sequence). The CDR3 sequence is CAWSVPGKGKYEQYF. The CDR3 nucleotides read TGTGCCTGGAGTGTACCGGGCAAGGGGAAATACGAGCAGTACTTC.

This clone was found a few times. The chain is built from TRBV7-2 and TRBJ2-2, with 7 bases identical to TRBD2. CDR1 is SGHTA and CDR2 is FQGNSA in the germline V gene. J lost 5 bases, V lost 2 bases, and 5 bases had no gene match. CDR3 size: 15 residues. CDR3: CASSLRGRRTGELFF. In nucleotides, the CDR3 is TGTGCCAGCAGCTTACGCGGGAGAAGGACCGGGGAGCTGTTTTTT.

The count of this clone is one. The V and J genes are TRBV11-2 and TRBJ2-7; TRBD1 matches 7 bases. Trimming at V came to 1 base and at J to 9 bases, leaving 9 bases not matched to a gene. The CDR3 covers 14 residues. The germline V gene encodes CDR1 SGHAT and CDR2 FQNNGV. The CDR3, as DNA: TGTGCCAGCAGCTTAGGGACAGGATTGGTGGTGCAGTACTTC. Residues: CASSLGTGLVVQYF.

This clone showed up just once. The chain recombines TRBV2 with TRBJ1-5, with D tentatively TRBD1 (5 bases). CDR1 SNHLY and CDR2 FYNNEI come from the germline V gene. This CDR3 is 14 amino acids long. Trimming took off 4 bases at V and 1 base at J, with 8 bases between the two ends. CDR3 region: CASSGRDSNQPQHF. The CDR3 DNA sequence: TGTGCCAGCAGTGGCCGGGACAGCAATCAGCCCCAGCATTTT.

The chain has TRBV5-8 and TRBJ1-2; 10 bases agree with TRBD1. In germline, CDR1 is SGHTS, CDR2 YDEGEE. This CDR3 is 15 amino acids long. J was trimmed by 4 bases and V by 4 bases; bases with no gene match: 7. Written as DNA, the CDR3 is TGTGCCAGCAGCCCTGACAGGGGGCATGGCTATGGCTACACCTTC. It is translated as CASSPDRGHGYGYTF.

The chain employs TRBV19 and TRBJ1-2; D may be TRBD1 (5 bases). The CDR3 spans 13 residues. The germline CDR1 and CDR2 sequences are LNHDA and SQIVND (reference sequence). V was clipped by 1 base and J by 6 bases, with 9 bases between them. The CDR3 loop reads CASSIAGLDGYTF. The CDR3 bases are TGTGCCAGTAGTATAGCAGGGTTGGATGGCTACACCTTC.

The CDR3 region is CASSQGTGPETQYF. The CDR3 DNA follows: TGTGCCAGCAGCCAAGGGACGGGCCCCGAGACCCAGTACTTC. V gene TRBV4-2 combines with J gene TRBJ2-5; no clear D. Germline V gene data show CDR1 as LGHNA and CDR2 as YNFKEQ. The CDR3 totals 14 residues. The V and J ends lost 1 base and 5 bases respectively, with 11 bases between them.

The chain recombines TRBV5-1 with TRBJ2-7, with TRBD1 identical over 8 bases. Germline assignment: CDR1 SGHRS and CDR2 YFSETQ. J lost 7 bases, V lost 2 bases, and 11 bases had no gene match. This CDR3 contains 15 residues. The CDR3 DNA follows: TGCGCCAGCAGCTTTGGATCAGGGGGCGCGGGGGAGCAGTACTTC. Translated, it gives CASSFGSGGAGEQYF.

The chain recombines TRBV28 with TRBJ2-7; 7 bases agree with TRBD2. The CDR3 is made up of 17 amino acids. Germline lookup yields CDR1 MDHEN and CDR2 SYDVKM. Trimming removed 8 bases from V and 1 base from J; junction bases left unmatched: 17. CDR3 sequence reads: CASSESSRGDLSYEQYF. The CDR3 nucleotides are TGTGCCAGCTCTGAATCCTCACGGGGGGACTTATCCTACGAGCAGTACTTC.

This clone was detected only a few times. The chain employs TRBV27 and TRBJ1-1; the D gene is possibly TRBD1 (6 bases). Germline V gene sequence: CDR1 MNHEY, CDR2 SMNVEV (reference sequence). V was shortened by 2 bases and J by 1 base, with 8 bases between the two germline ends. The CDR3 has 14 residues. CDR3 nucleotide sequence: TGTGCCAGCAGTTTAACAGGGCCGAACACTGAAGCTTTCTTT. Translated: CASSLTGPNTEAFF.

The gene calls are TRBV5-4 and TRBJ2-4; 9 bases are a match to TRBD1. J was trimmed by 1 base and V by 4 bases; bases with no gene match: 6. This CDR3 is built from 16 residues. Germline V gene data show CDR1 as SGHNT and CDR2 as YYREEE (reference sequence). The CDR3: CASSDRDREAKNIQYF. The CDR3, as DNA: TGTGCCAGCAGCGACCGGGACAGGGAGGCCAAAAACATTCAGTACTTC.